This entry features one T cell receptor (beta chain) sequence. What it recognizes is unknown. Germline V CDR1 and CDR2: GTSNPN, SVGIG (reference sequence). The CDR3 sequence is 14 residues long. Between the trimmed V and J ends, which lost 0 bases and 5 bases, there was a span of 13 bases. The record originates from a study of shared clonotypes between healthy human individuals. Broader study findings: Estimated clonotype richness was generally higher in naive than memory subsets. It was the non-shared clonotypes that had lower generation probabilities than clonotypes shared by all four donors.

Genomic DNA of every subset was divided equally among multiple immunoSEQ plates. The table came from immunoSEQ multiplex PCR; TCRdb's copy has only in-frame clones and leaves some out. The sample has 700,000 to 950,000 clones, around 96% seen once; the top ten hold 0.2% to 0.25%. In the naive CD8 group, cells lacked CD45RO and were positively selected for CCR7, so terminally differentiated effector memory CD45RA+ cells were left out. The source of this sequence is a man aged 25-45 years in good health. The gene calls are TRBV30 and TRBJ2-5; D uncertain. The sequenced material came from naive CD8+ T cells sorted from blood. For the CDR3, the DNA is TGTGCCTGGAGTGTGGCAGATCGGTTCGAGACCCAGTACTTC. This sequence encodes CAWSVADRFETQYF. Drawing the rest from reference TRBV30 and TRBJ2-5, the complete variable domain is SQTIHQWPATLVQPVGSPLSLECTVEGTSNPNLYWYRQAAGRGLQLLFYSVGIGQISSEVPQNLSASRPQDRQFILSSKKLLLSDSGFYLCAWSVADRFETQYFGPGTRLLVL.